These 6 T cell receptor beta chains were all obtained from the same sample, sequenced in a study of cytomegalovirus exposure and HLA in healthy donors. This PCR relied on a set of 60 Vbeta primers and 13 Jbeta primers. Here immunoSEQ multiplex PCR was the method, and the copy in TCRdb shows in-frame clones only, minus some. The top ten hold about 1.8% of the sample, which has just over 200,000 clones, more than 60% seen once. The sequencing sample was made of PBMCs. These receptor sequences come from a man between 45 and 60 years old in good health and CMV-seronegative.

The genes are TRBV5-6 and TRBJ1-2; TRBD1 matches at 11 bases. The trim removed 4 bases at V and 3 bases at J, leaving 5 bases unmatched. The CDR3 runs 15 residues. From germline, CDR1 is SGHDT and CDR2 YYEEEE. The DNA of the CDR3 is TGTGCCAGCAGCATGGGGACAGGGGGTGACTATGGCTACACCTTC. It is translated as CASSMGTGGDYGYTF. The full variable domain, in which reference TRBV5-6 and TRBJ1-2 provide the parts outside the CDR3, is DAGVTQSPTHLIKTRGQQVTLRCSPKSGHDTVSWYQQALGQGPQFIFQYYEEEERQRGNFPDRFSGHQFPNYSSELNVNALLLGDSALYLCASSMGTGGDYGYTFGSGTRLTVV.

The chain is built from TRBV30 and TRBJ2-7, with 7 bases matching TRBD1. Looked up from germline, CDR1 is GTSNPN and CDR2 is SVGIG (reference sequence). The CDR3 length is 17 residues. The V segment lost 4 bases and the J segment 7 bases; nucleotides outside the gene matches: 22. The CDR3 DNA sequence: TGTGCCTGGACGACCGGCTTTCTAAAAGACAGGGCCCGGGAGCAGTACTTC. Amino acid sequence: CAWTTGFLKDRAREQYF.

This chain connects TRBV5-1 to TRBJ2-7; tentatively, D is TRBD1 (6 bases). Trimming cost V 4 bases and J 1 base, with 12 bases left between them. This CDR3 region has 14 residues. Per the germline V gene, CDR1 is SGHRS and CDR2 is YFSETQ. The CDR3 DNA sequence: TGCGCCAGCAGCCCGCAACAGGGTTCCTACGAGCAGTACTTC. It encodes CASSPQQGSYEQYF. Together with reference TRBV5-1 and TRBJ2-7, the CDR3 gives the full variable domain: KAGVTQTPRYLIKTRGQQVTLSCSPISGHRSVSWYQQTPGQGLQFLFEYFSETQRNKGNFPGRFSGRQFSNSRSEMNVSTLELGDSALYLCASSPQQGSYEQYFGPGTRLTVT.

The chain employs TRBV7-9 and TRBJ1-1; no reliable D call. Per the germline V gene, CDR1 is SEHNR and CDR2 is FQNEAQ (reference sequence). This CDR3 contains 13 residues. Trimming removed 0 bases at V and 5 bases at J, with 7 bases between. The CDR3 spells CASSLAAVTEAFF. In DNA, the CDR3 is TGTGCCAGCAGCTTAGCGGCGGTGACTGAAGCTTTCTTT. The full variable domain, rest sourced from reference TRBV7-9 and TRBJ1-1, is DTGVSQNPRHKITKRGQNVTFRCDPISEHNRLYWYRQTLGQGPEFLTYFQNEAQLEKSRLLSDRFSAERPKGSFSTLEIQRTEQGDSAMYLCASSLAAVTEAFFGQGTRLTVV.

This rearrangement joins TRBV6-4 to TRBJ2-7; 9 nucleotides agree with TRBD1. The CDR3 loop spans 17 amino acids. Germline lookup yields CDR1 MRHNA and CDR2 SNTAGT. The junction had 15 bases not matched to a gene; V was cut back by 7 bases and J by 2 bases. The CDR3 DNA sequence: TGTGCCAGCATCGCGACAGGGGGTCGGATTAGGGCCTACGAGCAGTACTTC. Its protein is CASIATGGRIRAYEQYF.

The rearrangement uses TRBV5-5 and TRBJ2-5, with 7 bases identical to TRBD1. Per germline, CDR1 SGHKS and CDR2 YYEKEE (reference sequence). V was clipped by 3 bases and J by 5 bases; unmatched bases: 16. CDR3 length equals 17 residues. The CDR3 region has the DNA TGTGCCAGCAGCTCGACGCAACGGGACAGTATTCGGGAGACCCAGTACTTC. It yields the protein CASSSTQRDSIRETQYF.